This TCR beta chain emerged from a study of PD-L1 blockade in urothelial cancer. Study summary: Investigators checked blood 3 weeks (second dose) and 6 weeks after treatment start. Study conclusions and caveats: Lower than median blood TCR clonality before treatment predicted better survival.

Synthetic TCR analog templates were spiked into all PCRs individually. Clones were read by immunoSEQ multiplex PCR, and TCRdb kept only the in-frame ones, dropping some. The sample yields some 40,000 clones, approximately 91% seen once. As for this clone: The antigen remains undetermined.

Described time point: pretreatment peripheral blood. Trimming stripped 4 bases from V and 7 bases from J, with 17 bases between. The CDR3 totals 14 residues. Germline values: CDR1 SGHRS, CDR2 YFSETQ. The J gene is TRBJ2-5, the V gene TRBV5-1; TRBD2 is a possible D gene (5 bases). The sequences come from PBMCs, collected around atezolizumab (anti-PD-L1) treatment. This sequence was found in a donor aged 40 or older with urothelial cancer. The CDR3 nucleotides are TGCGCCAGCAGCACAGCTAGTGAGGGCGTGACCCAGTACTTC. It specifies CASSTASEGVTQYF.